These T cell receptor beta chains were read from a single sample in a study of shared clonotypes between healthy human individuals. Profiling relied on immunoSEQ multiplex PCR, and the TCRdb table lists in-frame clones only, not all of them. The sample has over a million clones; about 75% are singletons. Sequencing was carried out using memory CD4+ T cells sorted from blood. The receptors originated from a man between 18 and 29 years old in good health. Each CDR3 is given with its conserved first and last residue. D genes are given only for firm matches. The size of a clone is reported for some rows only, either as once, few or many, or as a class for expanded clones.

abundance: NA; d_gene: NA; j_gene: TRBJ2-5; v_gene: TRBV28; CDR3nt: TGTGCCAGCAGCCGATTTGCCCAGTACTTC; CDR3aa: CASSRFAQYF
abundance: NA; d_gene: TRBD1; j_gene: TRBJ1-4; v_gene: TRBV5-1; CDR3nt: TGCGCCAGCAGCTCGCGACAGGGATGGGAAAAACTGTTTTTT; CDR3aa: CASSSRQGWEKLFF
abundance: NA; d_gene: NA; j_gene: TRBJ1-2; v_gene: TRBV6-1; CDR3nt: TGTGCCAGCAGAGGACCGATAAACCCTAACTATGGCTACACCTTC; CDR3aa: CASRGPINPNYGYTF
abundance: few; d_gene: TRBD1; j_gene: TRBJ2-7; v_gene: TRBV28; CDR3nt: TGTGCCAGCAGGACCCCAGGGGGCTACGAGCAGTACTTC; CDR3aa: CASRTPGGYEQYF
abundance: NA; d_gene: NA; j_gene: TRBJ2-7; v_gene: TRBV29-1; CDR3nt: TGCAGCGTCGCCCCAGGAGACGAGCAGTACTTC; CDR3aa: CSVAPGDEQYF
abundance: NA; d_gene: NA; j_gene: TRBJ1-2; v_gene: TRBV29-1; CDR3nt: TGCAGCGTTGAAACGGGCAACTACTACTATGGCTACACCTTC; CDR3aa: CSVETGNYYYGYTF
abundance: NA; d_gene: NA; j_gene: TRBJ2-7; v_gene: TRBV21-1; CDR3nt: TGTGCCAGCAGCAACCGAGCGGCCTACGAGCAGTACTTC; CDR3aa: CASSNRAAYEQYF
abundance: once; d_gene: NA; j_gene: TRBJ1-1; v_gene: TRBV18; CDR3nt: TGTGCCAGCTCGCAAGGGGCGAACACTGAAGCTTTCTTT; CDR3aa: CASSQGANTEAFF
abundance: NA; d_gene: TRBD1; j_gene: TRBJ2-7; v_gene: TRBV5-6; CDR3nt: TGTGCCAGCAGCTTGGGCGGGGGACAGGGATTAGGCGAGCAGTACTTC; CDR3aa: CASSLGGGQGLGEQYF
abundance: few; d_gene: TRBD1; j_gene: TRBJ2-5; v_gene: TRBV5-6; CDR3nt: TGTGCCAGCAGCTTGGGGACAGGGGGACGGGAGACCCAGTACTTC; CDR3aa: CASSLGTGGRETQYF
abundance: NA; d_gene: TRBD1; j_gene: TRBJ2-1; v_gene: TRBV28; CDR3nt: TGTGCCAGCAGGCGAAGCCAGGGGGTCAATGAGCAGTTCTTC; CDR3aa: CASRRSQGVNEQFF
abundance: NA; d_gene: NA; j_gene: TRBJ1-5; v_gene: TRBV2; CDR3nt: TGTGCCAGCAGTGCCAGCAATAGCAATCAGCCCCAGCATTTT; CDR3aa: CASSASNSNQPQHF
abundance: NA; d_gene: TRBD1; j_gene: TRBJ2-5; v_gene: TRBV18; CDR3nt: TGTGCCAGCTCATCCCCGGGACAGGGACAAGAGACCCAGTACTTC; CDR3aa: CASSSPGQGQETQYF
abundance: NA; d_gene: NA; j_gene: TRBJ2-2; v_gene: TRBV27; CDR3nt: TGTGCCAGCAGACCCGACATATCGGGCACCGGGGAGCTGTTTTTT; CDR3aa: CASRPDISGTGELFF
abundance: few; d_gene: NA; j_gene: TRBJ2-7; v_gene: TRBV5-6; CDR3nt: TGTGCCAGCACCGATGCGTGGGAGCAGTACTTC; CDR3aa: CASTDAWEQYF
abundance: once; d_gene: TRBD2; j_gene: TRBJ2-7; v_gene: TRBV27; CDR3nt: TGTGCCAGCAGTCCCCTTTACGCGGGGGTGAGTGAGCAGTACTTC; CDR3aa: CASSPLYAGVSEQYF
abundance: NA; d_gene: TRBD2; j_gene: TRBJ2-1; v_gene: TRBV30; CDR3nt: TGTGCCTGGAGTGTAAGCTCTAGCGGGAGCTATGAGCAGTTCTTC; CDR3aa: CAWSVSSSGSYEQFF
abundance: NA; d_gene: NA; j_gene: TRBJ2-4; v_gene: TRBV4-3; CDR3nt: TGCGCCAGCAGCCAAGATTGGGGAAGTGGGAACATTCAGTACTTC; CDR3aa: CASSQDWGSGNIQYF
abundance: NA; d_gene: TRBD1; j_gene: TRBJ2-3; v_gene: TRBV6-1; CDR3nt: TGTGCCAGCAGTGAGGGGACAGGGGCAGGGGATACGCAGTATTTT; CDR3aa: CASSEGTGAGDTQYF
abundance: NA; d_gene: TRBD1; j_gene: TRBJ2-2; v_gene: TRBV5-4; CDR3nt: TGTGCCAGCAGCGCGGACAGGGCGAACACCGGGGAGCTGTTTTTT; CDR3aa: CASSADRANTGELFF
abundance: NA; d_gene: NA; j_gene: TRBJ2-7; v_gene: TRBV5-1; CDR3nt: TGCGCCAGCAGCTTGGCTTCGTCGGCCTACGAGCAGTACTTC; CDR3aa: CASSLASSAYEQYF
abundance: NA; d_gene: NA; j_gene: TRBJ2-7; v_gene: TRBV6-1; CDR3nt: TGTGCCAGCAATTCGGGCAGGCCCTCTGACGAGCAGTACTTC; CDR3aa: CASNSGRPSDEQYF
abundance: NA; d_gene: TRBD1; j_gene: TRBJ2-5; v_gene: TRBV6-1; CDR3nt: TGTGCCAGCAGAAGGACAGGGCAAGAGACCCAGTACTTC; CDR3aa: CASRRTGQETQYF
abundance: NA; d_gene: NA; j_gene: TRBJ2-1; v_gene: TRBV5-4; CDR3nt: TGTGCCAGCAGCTTGGTAGGAGTTAATGAGCAGTTCTTC; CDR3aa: CASSLVGVNEQFF
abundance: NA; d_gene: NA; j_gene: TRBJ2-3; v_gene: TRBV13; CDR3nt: TGTGCCAGCAGCCCCTTCCAAGGCACAGATACGCAGTATTTT; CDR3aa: CASSPFQGTDTQYF
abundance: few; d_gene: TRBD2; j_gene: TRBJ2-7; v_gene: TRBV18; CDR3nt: TGTGCCAGCTCACCTATGACTAGCCCGTCCCACGAGCAGTACTTC; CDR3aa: CASSPMTSPSHEQYF
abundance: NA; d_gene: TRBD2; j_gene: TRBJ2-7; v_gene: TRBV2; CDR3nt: TGTGCCAGCAGAAATCTAGCGGGGGCCTACGAGCAGTACTTC; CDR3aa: CASRNLAGAYEQYF
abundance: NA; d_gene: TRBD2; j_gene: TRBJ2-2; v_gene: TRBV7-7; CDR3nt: TGTGCTAGCAGCTCGGCCACGGGGGGCGGGGAGCTGTTTTTT; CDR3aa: CASSSATGGGELFF
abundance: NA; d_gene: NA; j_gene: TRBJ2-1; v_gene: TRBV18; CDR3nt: TGTGCCAGCTCAGCCAGCAGGGAGGAGCAGTTCTTC; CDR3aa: CASSASREEQFF